A selection of T cell receptor beta chains follows, all from one sample in a study of T cells in Graves' hyperthyroidism and ophthalmopathy. In TCRdb, the multiplex PCR reads were re-called with MiXCR into one record per CDR3 protein. The table records under 200,000 distinct CDR3 sequences, about 9.4% of them present only once. Sequencing input: blood. These receptors came from a woman aged 18-29 years with Graves' hyperthyroidism that later progressed to Graves' ophthalmopathy. Both conserved end residues are part of each CDR3. Fields, in order: clone size, D gene, J gene, V gene, CDR3 protein, CDR3 DNA. The D gene is left open where the match is weak. Not every row has a clone size; where given, it reads once, few, many or a size class.

>many|TRBD2|TRBJ2-7|TRBV7-2
CASSLELAGPYEQYF
TGTGCCAGCAGCTTAGAACTAGCGGGGCCCTACGAGCAGTACTTC
>many|TRBD2|TRBJ2-1|TRBV7-9
CASSLALAIYNEQFF
TGTGCCAGCAGCTTAGCACTAGCGATTTACAATGAGCAGTTCTTC
>many|NA|TRBJ2-3|TRBV5-1
CASSRAGATSQYF
TGCGCCAGCAGCCGGGCGGGGGCCACGTCGCAGTATTTT
>many|TRBD1|TRBJ1-2|TRBV12-3/TRBV12-4
CASTRQGVGYGYTF
TGTGCCAGCACCAGACAGGGGGTGGGCTATGGCTACACCTTC
>NA|NA|TRBJ2-7|TRBV14
CASSQGRDISYEQYF
TGTGCCAGCAGCCAAGGGCGGGACATATCCTACGAGCAGTACTTC
>many|NA|TRBJ2-5|TRBV7-9
CASSQIGEEETQYF
TGTGCCAGCAGTCAGATCGGGGAAGAAGAGACCCAGTACTTC
>many|TRBD1|TRBJ2-5|TRBV6-1
CASSEIQGAQETQYF
TGTGCCAGCAGTGAAATTCAGGGGGCCCAAGAGACCCAGTACTTC
>many|TRBD2|TRBJ2-5|TRBV7-2
CASSTRTSGARETQYF
TGTGCCAGCAGCACCAGGACTAGCGGGGCACGGGAGACCCAGTACTTC
>few|NA|TRBJ1-5|TRBV28
CTSSLGRVNQPQHF
TGTACCAGCAGTCTAGGACGAGTTAATCAGCCCCAGCATTTT
>many|TRBD1|TRBJ1-6|TRBV6-1
CASSRQGASDNSPLHF
TGTGCCAGCAGTCGACAGGGGGCATCCGATAATTCACCCCTCCACTTT
>many|NA|TRBJ1-1|TRBV6-5
CASSYIGSEAFF
TGTGCCAGCAGTTACATCGGGAGTGAAGCTTTCTTT
>many|TRBD1|TRBJ1-5|TRBV20-1
CSARGPGQGYQPQHF
TGCAGTGCTAGAGGGCCGGGACAGGGGTATCAGCCCCAGCATTTT
>many|NA|TRBJ2-7|TRBV9
CASSVDSSYEQYF
TGTGCCAGCAGCGTAGATTCCTCCTACGAGCAGTACTTC
>NA|TRBD2|TRBJ2-3|TRBV4-2
CASSPLLAGGLGNTDTQYF
TGTGCCAGCAGCCCCCTACTAGCGGGGGGGCTGGGAAATACAGATACGCAGTATTTT
>NA|NA|TRBJ1-6|TRBV4-2
CASSQAGLDNSPLHF
TGTGCCAGCAGCCAAGCGGGGCTCGATAATTCACCCCTCCACTTT
>NA|NA|TRBJ2-5|TRBV7-2
CASSLQGGLAGTLEETQYF
TGTGCCAGCAGCTTACAGGGGGGGTTAGCGGGAACGCTAGAAGAGACCCAGTACTTC
>many|NA|TRBJ1-4|TRBV6-1
CASSPHRLDLWDEKLFF
TGTGCCAGCAGCCCCCACCGGTTGGATCTTTGGGATGAAAAACTGTTTTTT
>many|TRBD1|TRBJ1-4|TRBV6-1
CASKRQGPTNEKLFF
TGTGCCAGCAAGAGACAGGGTCCGACTAATGAAAAACTGTTTTTT
>many|NA|TRBJ2-5|TRBV11-2
CASEEDRRETQYF
TGTGCCAGCGAGGAGGATAGGAGGGAGACCCAGTACTTC
>many|NA|TRBJ2-3|TRBV3-1
CASSQAEPPDTQYF
TGTGCCAGCAGCCAAGCAGAGCCCCCAGATACGCAGTATTTT
>NA|NA|TRBJ1-3|TRBV19
CASSIGSSGNTIYF
TGTGCCAGTAGTATCGGTAGCTCTGGAAACACCATATATTTT
>few|TRBD1|TRBJ1-2|TRBV4-2
CASRLTGGSGNYGYTF
TGTGCCAGCAGGTTAACAGGGGGCTCGGGAAACTATGGCTACACCTTC
>many|TRBD2|TRBJ2-1|TRBV20-1
CSARQTSGRAFYNEQFF
TGCAGTGCTAGACAAACTAGCGGGAGGGCGTTCTACAATGAGCAGTTCTTC
>NA|NA|TRBJ2-2|TRBV2
CASSGVWGGADTGELFF
TGTGCCAGCAGTGGGGTTTGGGGGGGCGCGGACACCGGGGAGCTGTTTTTT
>many|NA|TRBJ1-1|TRBV28
CASSLWAGQLNTEAFF
TGTGCCAGCAGTTTATGGGCAGGCCAATTGAACACTGAAGCTTTCTTT
>few|NA|TRBJ1-5|TRBV19
CASSMGPYSNQPQHF
TGTGCCAGTAGTATGGGACCCTATAGCAATCAGCCCCAGCATTTT
>many|NA|TRBJ2-1|TRBV7-2
CASSLAGKNEQFF
TGTGCCAGCAGCTTAGCAGGGAAGAATGAGCAGTTCTTC
>NA|NA|TRBJ2-3|TRBV19
CASRASATDTQYF
TGTGCCAGTAGGGCTAGCGCCACAGATACGCAGTATTTT
>once|TRBD1|TRBJ2-3|TRBV3-1
CASRTRQGSTDTQYF
TGTGCCAGCAGAACCAGACAGGGAAGCACAGATACGCAGTATTTT
>many|NA|TRBJ1-4|TRBV11-2
CASSLGGKLFF
TGTGCCAGCAGCTTAGGGGGTAAACTGTTTTTT
>NA|NA|TRBJ1-4|TRBV4-1
CASSQGPNEKLFF
TGCGCCAGCAGCCAGGGTCCTAATGAAAAACTGTTTTTT
>many|TRBD2|TRBJ2-7|TRBV4-1
CASSQGRAGVTYEQYF
TGCGCCAGCAGCCAAGGCAGGGCGGGAGTAACCTACGAGCAGTACTTC
>many|NA|TRBJ2-4|TRBV7-3
CASSLGRGREDIQYF
TGTGCCAGCAGCTTAGGGAGAGGACGAGAGGACATTCAGTACTTC
>many|TRBD2|TRBJ2-1|TRBV20-1
CSARGLAGAYNEQFF
TGCAGTGCTAGAGGACTAGCGGGAGCCTACAATGAGCAGTTCTTC
>many|NA|TRBJ1-2|TRBV2
CASSEAEIDGYTF
TGTGCCAGCAGTGAAGCGGAGATAGACGGCTACACCTTC
>few|NA|TRBJ2-5|TRBV24-1
CATRDYRETQYF
TGTGCCACCAGGGACTACCGAGAGACCCAGTACTTC
>many|TRBD1|TRBJ1-5|TRBV12-5
CASGLGSESNRGRNQPQHF
TGTGCTAGTGGTTTGGGGTCGGAATCCAACAGGGGGAGGAATCAGCCCCAGCATTTT
>many|NA|TRBJ2-7|TRBV7-9
CASSPLYEQYF
TGTGCCAGCAGCCCCCTCTACGAGCAGTACTTC
>many|NA|TRBJ2-7|TRBV28
CASSLWSAYEQYF
TGTGCCAGCAGTTTATGGTCGGCTTACGAGCAGTACTTC
>many|TRBD1|TRBJ2-7|TRBV28
CASREQGAQIYEQYF
TGTGCCAGCCGAGAACAGGGGGCGCAAATTTACGAGCAGTACTTC
>few|NA|TRBJ1-5|TRBV30
CAWNTRGGMGVNQPQHF
TGTGCCTGGAATACGAGGGGTGGGATGGGGGTCAATCAGCCCCAGCATTTT
>many|TRBD2|TRBJ2-2|TRBV29-1
CSVEGAGGPKVSNTGELFF
TGCAGCGTTGAAGGAGCGGGGGGGCCAAAAGTTTCGAACACCGGGGAGCTGTTTTTT
>NA|NA|TRBJ2-5|TRBV6-2/TRBV6-3
CASSYTGGGTQYF
TGTGCCAGCAGTTACACCGGTGGCGGGACCCAGTACTTC
>many|NA|TRBJ1-3|TRBV10-3
CAISDNSGNTIYF
TGTGCCATCAGTGACAACTCTGGAAACACCATATATTTT
>many|NA|TRBJ2-7|TRBV6-1
CASSPDESYEQYF
TGTGCCAGCAGTCCGGACGAGTCCTACGAGCAGTACTTC
>many|NA|TRBJ1-1|TRBV29-1
CSVVVQGPFTEAFF
TGCAGCGTTGTGGTTCAGGGGCCCTTCACTGAAGCTTTCTTT
>many|NA|TRBJ1-1|TRBV7-9
CASSLQVLNTEAFF
TGTGCCAGCAGCTTACAGGTCTTGAACACTGAAGCTTTCTTT
>many|TRBD2|TRBJ2-3|TRBV6-1
CASSFSGGTTDTQYF
TGTGCCAGCAGTTTTAGCGGGGGGACCACAGATACGCAGTATTTT
>many|TRBD2|TRBJ2-7|TRBV7-9
CASSLFPSGGPPKSYEQYF
TGTGCCAGCAGCTTATTTCCTAGCGGGGGGCCTCCCAAATCCTACGAGCAGTACTTC
>few|TRBD1|TRBJ1-2|TRBV4-2
CASSATTGGGLYGYTF
TGTGCCAGCAGCGCTACGACAGGGGGAGGCTTATATGGCTACACCTTC
>many|NA|TRBJ1-2|TRBV2
CASSGAVYYGYTF
TGTGCCAGCAGTGGCGCAGTATACTATGGCTACACCTTC
>many|TRBD2|TRBJ2-1|TRBV6-1
CASRTDRVGLAGNEQFF
TGTGCCAGCAGAACCGACAGGGTGGGACTAGCGGGGAATGAGCAGTTCTTC
>many|NA|TRBJ1-5|TRBV10-3
CATGEGQPQHF
TGTGCCACAGGAGAGGGACAGCCCCAGCATTTT
>few|TRBD1|TRBJ2-3|TRBV24-1
CATSDSRTGDTDTQYF
TGTGCCACCAGTGATTCTCGGACAGGGGACACAGATACGCAGTATTTT
>many|NA|TRBJ1-2|TRBV27
CASKSRAGGYTF
TGTGCCAGCAAGTCCAGGGCGGGGGGCTACACCTTC